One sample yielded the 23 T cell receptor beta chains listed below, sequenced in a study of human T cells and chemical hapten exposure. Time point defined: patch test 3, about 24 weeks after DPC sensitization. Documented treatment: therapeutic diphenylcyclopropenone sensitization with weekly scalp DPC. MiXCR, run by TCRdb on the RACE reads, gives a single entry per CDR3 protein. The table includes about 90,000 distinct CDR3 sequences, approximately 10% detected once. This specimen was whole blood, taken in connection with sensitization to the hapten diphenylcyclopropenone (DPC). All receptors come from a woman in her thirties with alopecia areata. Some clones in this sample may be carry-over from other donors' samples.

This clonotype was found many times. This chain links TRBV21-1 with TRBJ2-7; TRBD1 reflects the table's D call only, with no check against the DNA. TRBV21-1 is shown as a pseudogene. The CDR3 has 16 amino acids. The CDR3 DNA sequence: TGTGCCAGCAGCTGTAGGGGACAGGGGCTCTCCTACGAGCAGTACTTC. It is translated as CASSCRGQGLSYEQYF.

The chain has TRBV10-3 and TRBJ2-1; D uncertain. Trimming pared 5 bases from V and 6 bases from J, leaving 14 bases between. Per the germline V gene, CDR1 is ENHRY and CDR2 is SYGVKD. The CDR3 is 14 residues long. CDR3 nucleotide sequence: TGTGCCATCAGTTCTCTCGGCCGGGCCAATGAGCAGTTCTTC. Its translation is CAISSLGRANEQFF.

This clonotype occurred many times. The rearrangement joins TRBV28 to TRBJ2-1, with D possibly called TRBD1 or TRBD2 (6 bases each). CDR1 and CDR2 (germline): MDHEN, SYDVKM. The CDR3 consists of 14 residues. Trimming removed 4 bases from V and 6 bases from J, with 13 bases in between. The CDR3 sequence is CASSSRGGGNEQFF. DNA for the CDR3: TGTGCCAGCAGTTCCCGTGGAGGGGGCAATGAGCAGTTCTTC.

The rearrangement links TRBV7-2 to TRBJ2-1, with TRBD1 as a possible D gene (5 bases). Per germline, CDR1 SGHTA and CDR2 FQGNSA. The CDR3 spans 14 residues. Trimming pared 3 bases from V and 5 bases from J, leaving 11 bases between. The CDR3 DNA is TGTGCCAGCAGCTTCCAGGGCCAGGACAATGAGCAGTTCTTC. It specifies CASSFQGQDNEQFF. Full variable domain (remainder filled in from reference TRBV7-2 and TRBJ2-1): GAGVSQSPSNKVTEKGKDVELRCDPISGHTALYWYRQSLGQGLEFLIYFQGNSAPDKSGLPSDRFSAERTGGSVSTLTIQRTQQEDSAVYLCASSFQGQDNEQFFGPGTRLTVL.

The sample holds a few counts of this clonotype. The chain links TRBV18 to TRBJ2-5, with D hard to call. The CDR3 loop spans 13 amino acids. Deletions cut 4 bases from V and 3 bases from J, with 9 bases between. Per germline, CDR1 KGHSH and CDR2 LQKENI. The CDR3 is CASSRTVKETQYF. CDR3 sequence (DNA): TGTGCCAGCTCACGCACGGTCAAAGAGACCCAGTACTTC.

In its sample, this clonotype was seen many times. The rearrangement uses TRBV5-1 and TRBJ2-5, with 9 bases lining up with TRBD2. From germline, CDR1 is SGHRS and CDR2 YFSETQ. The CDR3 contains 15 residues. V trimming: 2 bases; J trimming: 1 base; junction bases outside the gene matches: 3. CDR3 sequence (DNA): TGCGCCAGCAGCTTTACGACTAGCGGCCAAGAGACCCAGTACTTC. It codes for CASSFTTSGQETQYF. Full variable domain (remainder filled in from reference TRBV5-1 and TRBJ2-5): KAGVTQTPRYLIKTRGQQVTLSCSPISGHRSVSWYQQTPGQGLQFLFEYFSETQRNKGNFPGRFSGRQFSNSRSEMNVSTLELGDSALYLCASSFTTSGQETQYFGPGTRLLVL.

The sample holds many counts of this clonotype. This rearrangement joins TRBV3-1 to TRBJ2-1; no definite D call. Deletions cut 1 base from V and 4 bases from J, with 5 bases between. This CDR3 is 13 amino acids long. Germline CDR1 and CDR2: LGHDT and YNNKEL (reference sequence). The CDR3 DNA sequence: TGTGCCAGCAGCCAAGCCCGTTACAATGAGCAGTTCTTC. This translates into CASSQARYNEQFF.

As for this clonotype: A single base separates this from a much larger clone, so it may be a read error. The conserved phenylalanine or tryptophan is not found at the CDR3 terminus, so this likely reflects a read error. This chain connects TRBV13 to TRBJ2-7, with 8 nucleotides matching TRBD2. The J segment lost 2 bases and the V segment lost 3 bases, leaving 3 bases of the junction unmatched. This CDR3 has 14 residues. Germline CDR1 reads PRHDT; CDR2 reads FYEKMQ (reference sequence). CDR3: CASSFLAGPYEQYI. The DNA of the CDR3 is TGTGCCAGCAGCTTCTTAGCGGGGCCCTACGAGCAGTACATC.

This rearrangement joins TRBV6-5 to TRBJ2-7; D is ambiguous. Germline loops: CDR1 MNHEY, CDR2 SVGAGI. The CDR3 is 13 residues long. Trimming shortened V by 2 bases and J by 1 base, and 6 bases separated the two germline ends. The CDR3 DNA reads TGTGCCAGCAGTTACAACTATTCCTACGAGCAGTACGTC. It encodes CASSYNYSYEQYV.

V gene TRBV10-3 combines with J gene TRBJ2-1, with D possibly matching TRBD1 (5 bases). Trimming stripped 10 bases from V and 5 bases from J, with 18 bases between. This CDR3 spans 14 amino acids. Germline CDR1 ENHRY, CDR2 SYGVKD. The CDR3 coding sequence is TGTGCCACCCAAACCAGGGCGGACGACAATGAGCAGTTCTTC. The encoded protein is CATQTRADDNEQFF.

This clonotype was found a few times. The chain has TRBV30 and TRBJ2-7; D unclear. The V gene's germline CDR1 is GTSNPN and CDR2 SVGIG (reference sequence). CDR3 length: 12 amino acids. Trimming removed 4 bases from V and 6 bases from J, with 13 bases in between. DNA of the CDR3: TGTGCCTGGAATATTAGGGTAGGCGAGCAGTACTTC. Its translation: CAWNIRVGEQYF.

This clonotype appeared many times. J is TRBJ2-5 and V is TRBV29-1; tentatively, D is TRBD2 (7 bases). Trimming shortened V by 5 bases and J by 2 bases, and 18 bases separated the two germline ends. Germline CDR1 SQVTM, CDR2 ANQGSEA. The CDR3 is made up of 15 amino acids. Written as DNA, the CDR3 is TGCAGCGTTACCCTAGGGCGGGGGCCTCAAGAGACCCAGTACTTC. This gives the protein CSVTLGRGPQETQYF.

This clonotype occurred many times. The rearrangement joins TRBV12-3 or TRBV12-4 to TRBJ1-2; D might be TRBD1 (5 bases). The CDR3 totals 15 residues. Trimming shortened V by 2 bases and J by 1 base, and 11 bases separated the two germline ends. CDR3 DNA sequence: TGTGCCAGCAGTTTAAGAGGAGGGGTTAACTATGGCTACACCTTC. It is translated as CASSLRGGVNYGYTF.

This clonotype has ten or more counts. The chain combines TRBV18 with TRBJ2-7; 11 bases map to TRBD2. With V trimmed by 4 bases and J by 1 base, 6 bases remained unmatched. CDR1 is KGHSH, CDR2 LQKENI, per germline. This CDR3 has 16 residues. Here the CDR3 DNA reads TGTGCCAGCTCACTCTTCGCTAGCGGGGGGTCCTACGAGCAGTACGTC. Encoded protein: CASSLFASGGSYEQYV.

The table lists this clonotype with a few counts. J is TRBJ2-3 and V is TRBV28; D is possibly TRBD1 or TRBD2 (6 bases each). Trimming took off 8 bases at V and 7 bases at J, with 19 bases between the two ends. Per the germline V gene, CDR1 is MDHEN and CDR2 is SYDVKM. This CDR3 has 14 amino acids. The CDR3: CASGAYRGRNTQYF. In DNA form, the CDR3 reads TGTGCCAGCGGAGCTTATCGGGGGCGAAATACGCAGTATTTT.

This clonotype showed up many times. CDR3 DNA: TGTGCCAGCACCCCTAAATTAAGGATGGCTGGGGCCAACGTCCTGACTTTC. Translation gives CASTPKLRMAGANVLTF. This chain connects TRBV27 to TRBJ2-6, with unresolved D. V shed 7 bases and J shed 2 bases, with 18 bases lying between them. This CDR3 contains 17 residues. Germline CDR1 MNHEY, CDR2 SMNVEV (reference sequence).

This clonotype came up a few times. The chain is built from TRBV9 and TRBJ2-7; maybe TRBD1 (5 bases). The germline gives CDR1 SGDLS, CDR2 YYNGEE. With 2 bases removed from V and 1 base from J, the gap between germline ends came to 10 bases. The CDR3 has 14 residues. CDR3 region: CASSVYPGSYEQYF. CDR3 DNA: TGTGCCAGCAGCGTTTATCCAGGGTCCTACGAGCAGTACTTC.

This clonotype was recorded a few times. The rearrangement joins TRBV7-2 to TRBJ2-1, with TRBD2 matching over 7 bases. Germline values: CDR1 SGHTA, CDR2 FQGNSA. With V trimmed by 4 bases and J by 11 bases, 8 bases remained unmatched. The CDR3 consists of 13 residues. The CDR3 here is CASSSNPGGQQFF. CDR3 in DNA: TGTGCCAGCAGCTCAAACCCGGGAGGCCAGCAGTTCTTC.

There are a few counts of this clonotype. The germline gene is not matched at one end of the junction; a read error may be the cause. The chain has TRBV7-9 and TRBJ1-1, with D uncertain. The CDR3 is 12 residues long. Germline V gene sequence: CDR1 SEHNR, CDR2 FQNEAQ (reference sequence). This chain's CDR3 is CANSLMNTEAFF. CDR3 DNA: TGTGCCAACAGCCTGATGAACACTGAAGCTTTCTTT.

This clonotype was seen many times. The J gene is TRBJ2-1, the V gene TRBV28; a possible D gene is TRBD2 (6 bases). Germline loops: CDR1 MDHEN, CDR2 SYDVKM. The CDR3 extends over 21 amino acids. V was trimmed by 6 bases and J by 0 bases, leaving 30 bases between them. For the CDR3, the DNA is TGTGCCAGCAGCTTACCCCGACTAGTCGGACGAGAAGATAGCTCCTACAATGAGCAGTTCTTC. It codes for CASSLPRLVGREDSSYNEQFF.

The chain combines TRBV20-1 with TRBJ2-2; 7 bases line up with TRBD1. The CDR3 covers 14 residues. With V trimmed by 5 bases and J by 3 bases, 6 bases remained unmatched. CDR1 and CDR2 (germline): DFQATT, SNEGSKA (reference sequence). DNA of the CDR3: TGCAGTGCTCGAGGGGGCGCGGACACCGGGGAGCTGTTTTTT. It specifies CSARGGADTGELFF.

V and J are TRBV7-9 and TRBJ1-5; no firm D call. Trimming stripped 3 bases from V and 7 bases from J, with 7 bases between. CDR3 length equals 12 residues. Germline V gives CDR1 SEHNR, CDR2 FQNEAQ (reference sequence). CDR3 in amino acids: CASSLGEQPQHF. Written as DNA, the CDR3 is TGTGCCAGCAGCTTGGGAGAGCAGCCCCAGCATTTT.

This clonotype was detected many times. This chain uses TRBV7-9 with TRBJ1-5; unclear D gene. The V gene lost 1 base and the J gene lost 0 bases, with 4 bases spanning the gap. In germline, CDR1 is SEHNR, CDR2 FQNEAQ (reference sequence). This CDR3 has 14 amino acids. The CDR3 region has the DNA TGTGCCAGCAGCTTAGGTAATAGCAATCAGCCCCAGCATTTT. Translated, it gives CASSLGNSNQPQHF.